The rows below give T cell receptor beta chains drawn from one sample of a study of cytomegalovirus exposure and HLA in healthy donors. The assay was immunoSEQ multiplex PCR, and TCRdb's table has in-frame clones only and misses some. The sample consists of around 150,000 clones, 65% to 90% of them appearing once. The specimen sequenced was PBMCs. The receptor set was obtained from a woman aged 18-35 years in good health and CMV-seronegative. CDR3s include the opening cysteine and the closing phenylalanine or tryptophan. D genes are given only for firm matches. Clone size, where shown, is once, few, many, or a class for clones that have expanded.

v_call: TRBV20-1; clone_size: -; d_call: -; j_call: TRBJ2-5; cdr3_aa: CSAESQETQYF; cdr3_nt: TGCAGTGCCGAGTCCCAAGAGACCCAGTACTTC
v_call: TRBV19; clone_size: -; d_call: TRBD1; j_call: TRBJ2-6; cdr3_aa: CASSPPSPGTGDSGANVLTF; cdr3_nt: TGTGCCAGTAGTCCACCTTCTCCCGGGACAGGGGACTCTGGGGCCAACGTCCTGACTTTC
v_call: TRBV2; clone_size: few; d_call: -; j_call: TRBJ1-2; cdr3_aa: CASSDRFVGYTF; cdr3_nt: TGTGCCAGCAGCGACAGGTTTGTTGGCTACACCTTC
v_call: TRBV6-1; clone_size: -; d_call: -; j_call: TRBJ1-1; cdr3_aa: CASRRGSAMNTEAFF; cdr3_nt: TGTGCCAGCAGGCGGGGTTCGGCCATGAACACTGAAGCTTTCTTT
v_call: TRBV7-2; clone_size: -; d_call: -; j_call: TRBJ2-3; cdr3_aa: CASTRSGRATDTQYF; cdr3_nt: TGTGCCAGCACCCGTAGCGGCAGGGCCACAGATACGCAGTATTTT
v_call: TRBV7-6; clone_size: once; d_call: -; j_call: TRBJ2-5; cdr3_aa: CASSLGGGYQETQYF; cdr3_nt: TGTGCCAGCTCCTTGGGGGGAGGATACCAAGAGACCCAGTACTTC
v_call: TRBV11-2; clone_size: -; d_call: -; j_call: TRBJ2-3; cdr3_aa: CASSPLGADTQYF; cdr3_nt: TGTGCCAGCAGCCCCCTCGGGGCAGATACGCAGTATTTT
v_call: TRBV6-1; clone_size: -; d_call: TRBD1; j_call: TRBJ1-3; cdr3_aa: CASGSRTGSINTIYF; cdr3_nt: TGTGCCAGCGGAAGTCGGACAGGGTCGATAAACACCATATATTTT
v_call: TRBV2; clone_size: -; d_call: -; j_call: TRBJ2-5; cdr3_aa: CASTREETQYF; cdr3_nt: TGTGCCAGCACAAGGGAGGAGACCCAGTACTTC
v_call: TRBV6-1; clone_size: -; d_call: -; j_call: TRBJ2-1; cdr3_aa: CASSQAAVNNEQFF; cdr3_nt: TGTGCCAGCAGCCAGGCCGCTGTCAACAATGAGCAGTTCTTC